The 5 T cell receptor beta chains given below trace back to one sample, sequenced in a study of Graves' ophthalmopathy and Graves' hyperthyroidism. RNA served as the template for amplifying TCR beta CDR3 regions. Scientists carried out first-round RT-PCR using HTBI primers and then a second-round multiplex PCR. In TCRdb, the multiplex PCR reads were re-called with MiXCR into one record per CDR3 protein. The top ten clones hold around 4.6% of a sample with 560,000 or so distinct CDR3 sequences, under 40% of them seen once. Sample: peripheral blood or thyroid tissue (not recorded which). The receptors shown here come from an adult man with Graves' hyperthyroidism.

This clonotype is a singleton in its sample. Here the CDR3 DNA reads TGCGCCAGCAGCCGGGACATCCAAATCGGGTCCCTCGAGCAGTACTTC. It yields the protein CASSRDIQIGSLEQYF. V gene TRBV10-2 combines with J gene TRBJ2-7; possible D gene TRBD1, 6 bases. Per germline, CDR1 WSHSY and CDR2 SAAADI. The germline V and J ends were trimmed by 6 bases and 6 bases, with 24 bases remaining between them. CDR3 size: 16 residues.

This clonotype was counted many times. The rearrangement joins TRBV20-1 to TRBJ1-1; D gene unclear. V was pared by 3 bases and J by 0 bases, with 14 bases between. From germline, CDR1 is DFQATT and CDR2 SNEGSKA (reference sequence). The CDR3 loop spans 15 amino acids. CDR3 sequence (DNA): TGCAGTGCTAGTAGACGGAGGGTTATGAACACTGAAGCTTTCTTT. Amino acids: CSASRRRVMNTEAFF.

There are many counts of this clonotype. The chain uses TRBV12-3 or TRBV12-4 and TRBJ1-1; a possible D gene is TRBD1 (6 bases). V was trimmed by 1 base and J by 1 base, leaving 10 bases between them. This CDR3 contains 15 residues. CDR3 bases: TGTGCCAGCAGTTTAGATGGGGGCCCGAACACTGAAGCTTTCTTT. Amino acids: CASSLDGGPNTEAFF.

In this sample, this clonotype turned up a few times. The gene calls are TRBV6-2 or TRBV6-3 and TRBJ1-5, with D possibly matching TRBD1 (5 bases). Per the germline V gene, CDR1 is MNHEY and CDR2 is SVGEGT. The CDR3 runs to 14 residues. Trimming took 2 bases from V and 7 from J, leaving 12 bases between them. CDR3 nucleotide sequence: TGTGCCAGCAGTTACGCTGGGACGGGACAGCCCCAGCATTTT. Translating it yields CASSYAGTGQPQHF.

The gene calls are TRBV7-2 and TRBJ2-5; 14 bases line up with TRBD2. CDR1 is SGHTA and CDR2 is FQGNSA in the germline V gene. V lost 4 bases to trimming and J lost 11 bases; unmatched junction nucleotides: 9. This CDR3 has 15 residues. This chain's CDR3 is CASSYGTSGGDTQYF. The CDR3 coding sequence is TGTGCCAGCAGCTACGGGACTAGCGGGGGAGATACGCAGTACTTC. The full variable domain, its missing parts supplied by reference TRBV7-2 and TRBJ2-5, is GAGVSQSPSNKVTEKGKDVELRCDPISGHTALYWYRQSLGQGLEFLIYFQGNSAPDKSGLPSDRFSAERTGGSVSTLTIQRTQQEDSAVYLCASSYGTSGGDTQYFGPGTRLLVL.